This T cell receptor beta chain was sequenced for a study of blood T cell repertoires in COVID-19. Repertoires were generated with immunoSEQ multiplex PCR, while TCRdb's copy carries only in-frame clones and drops some. The sample includes around 18,000 clones, under 90% seen only once; the top ten take more than 9.5%. This clone has just a few counts. The CDR3 contains 16 residues. With 1 base clipped from V and 7 bases from J, the junction kept 6 bases outside the gene matches. The germline V gene has CDR1 SGHTA and CDR2 FQGNSA. This clonotype was sampled from a man aged 80 or over with acute or convalescent COVID-19. Sequencing used peripheral blood. The chain links TRBV7-2 to TRBJ2-1, with 11 bases fitting TRBD2. CDR3 region: CASSLGSSGGMNEQFF. The CDR3 DNA follows: TGTGCCAGCAGCTTAGGGTCTAGCGGGGGGATGAATGAGCAGTTCTTC.